This TCR beta chain emerged from a study of T cells after yellow fever vaccination. The 5'RACE template-switching step produced TCR cDNA and added a universal primer site and UMIs. TCRdb used MiXCR to reprocess the 5' RACE reads, holding one entry per CDR3 protein. The sample contains a few hundred thousand distinct CDR3 sequences, 6.2% of which appear only once. The CDR3 contains 13 residues. Germline V gene sequence: CDR1 DFQATT, CDR2 SNEGSKA (reference sequence). V was shortened by 4 bases and J by 6 bases, with 13 bases between the two germline ends. Notes on this clonotype: The antigen is undetermined.

General study points: Although most clonotypes did not, a small share appeared in both CD4 and CD8 compartments. The booster response re-showed most primary clones: around 97% CD4, more than 80% CD8.

The receptor was derived from a man aged 25 to 40 who received the YFV17D yellow fever vaccine. Source: PBMCs, taken 5 days after the yellow fever booster vaccination. This rearrangement joins TRBV20-1 to TRBJ1-5; D might be TRBD1 (6 bases). The CDR3 loop is CSATEQGGQPQHF. DNA for the CDR3: TGCAGTGCTACGGAACAGGGCGGTCAGCCCCAGCATTTT.